The 15 T cell receptor beta chains in this list originate from one sample, sequenced in a study of T cells in Graves' hyperthyroidism and ophthalmopathy. The source material, RNA transcripts, was used to amplify TCR beta CDR3 regions. The TCR CDR3 was amplified in a first-round RT-PCR using the HTBI primer set. TCRdb recomputed calls from the multiplex PCR reads with MiXCR, one row per CDR3 protein. Among around 480,000 distinct CDR3 sequences listed, approximately 15% were seen once. Sequencing was performed on blood. These receptors originate from a woman between 18 and 30 years old with Graves' hyperthyroidism.

This clonotype has at least ten counts. This chain links TRBV12-3 or TRBV12-4 with TRBJ2-3; D is unresolved. Between the trimmed V and J ends, which lost 7 bases and 11 bases, there was a span of 16 bases. CDR3 length: 12 amino acids. CDR3 nucleotide sequence: TGTGCCAGCACCCTTGGGCAGGCGAGGCAGTATTTT. Amino acid sequence: CASTLGQARQYF.

This clonotype has only a few counts. V usage is TRBV4-2 and J usage is TRBJ2-1; D gene uncertain. The germline gives CDR1 LGHNA, CDR2 YNFKEQ. This CDR3 has 14 residues. The ends were cut back, 2 bases at V and 0 bases at J, with 5 bases in the middle. The CDR3 DNA reads TGTGCCAGCAGCCAAATGGACTCCTACAATGAGCAGTTCTTC. Translation: CASSQMDSYNEQFF.

The V gene is TRBV6-1, the J gene TRBJ1-1; tentative D call: TRBD1 (5 bases). The V end was cut by 11 bases, the J end by 0 bases, with 16 bases between. Germline CDR1 is MNHNS and CDR2 is SASEGT. The CDR3 is 14 residues long. The CDR3 region is CAGSPGLMNTEAFF. CDR3 bases: TGTGCCGGCTCCCCGGGACTCATGAACACTGAAGCTTTCTTT.

This clonotype has more than one count but fewer than ten. The CDR3 sequence: CASSEVAGNQPQHF. In nucleotides, the CDR3 is TGTGCCAGCAGTGAAGTGGCGGGAAATCAGCCCCAGCATTTT. The gene calls are TRBV6-1 and TRBJ1-5, with no clear D. Per the germline V gene, CDR1 is MNHNS and CDR2 is SASEGT. Trimming removed 1 base at V and 4 bases at J, with 8 bases between. The CDR3 is made up of 14 amino acids.

This clonotype was counted a few times. This chain links TRBV20-1 with TRBJ2-7, with D perhaps matching TRBD2 (6 bases). V was trimmed by 1 base and J by 3 bases, leaving 10 bases between them. From germline, CDR1 is DFQATT and CDR2 SNEGSKA (reference sequence). This CDR3 contains 13 residues. The DNA for the CDR3 is TGCAGTGCTAGAGGCAGGACTAACTACGAGCAGTACTTC. Translating it yields CSARGRTNYEQYF.

This clonotype showed up many times. V and J are TRBV15 and TRBJ1-3; 10 nucleotides line up with TRBD1. This CDR3 is 18 amino acids long. Germline V gene lookup returns CDR1 LNHNV and CDR2 YYDKDF (reference sequence). V lost 1 base and J lost 2; bases outside the gene matches: 8. The CDR3 here is CATSRGAPGTGAGNTIYF. In nucleotides, the CDR3 is TGTGCCACCAGCAGAGGAGCCCCCGGGACAGGGGCTGGAAACACCATATATTTT.

This chain joins TRBV6-1 and TRBJ2-2; D is possibly TRBD2 (6 bases). V was pared by 10 bases and J by 1 base, with 22 bases between. The germline gives CDR1 MNHNS, CDR2 SASEGT. CDR3 size: 17 residues. DNA for the CDR3: TGTGCCACCCTAAGGTGGGGGGTTCAAATGAACACCGGGGAGCTGTTTTTT. Translating gives CATLRWGVQMNTGELFF.

V and J are TRBV7-9 and TRBJ1-2, with D possibly being TRBD1 (5 bases). The V gene's germline CDR1 is SEHNR and CDR2 FQNEAQ (reference sequence). This CDR3 comprises 15 residues. V was pared by 5 bases and J by 1 base, with 14 bases between. CDR3 nucleotide sequence: TGTGCCAGCAGCCACACGGGGGGGAATAACTATGGCTACACCTTC. Amino acids: CASSHTGGNNYGYTF.

This clonotype was picked up one time. The junction differs from germline at one of its ends, possibly a read error. This chain links TRBV2 with TRBJ2-5; D unresolved. The CDR3 covers 12 residues. CDR1 is SNHLY, CDR2 FYNNEI, per germline. The CDR3 sequence: CASSDRRATQCF. CDR3 DNA: TGTGCCAGCAGTGATCGTCGGGCGACCCAGTGCTTC.

This clonotype was found many times. This chain links TRBV9 with TRBJ1-6, with D possibly matching TRBD1 (5 bases). The CDR3 runs to 14 residues. Between the trimmed V and J ends, which lost 4 bases and 10 bases, there was a span of 15 bases. CDR1 and CDR2 from the germline V gene are SGDLS and YYNGEE. The CDR3 DNA reads as TGTGCCAGCAGCCTTAGACCAGGGCAATCACCCCTCCACTTT. Protein product: CASSLRPGQSPLHF.

This clonotype was observed at least ten times. This rearrangement joins TRBV2 to TRBJ2-1, with TRBD2 identical over 10 bases. Per germline, CDR1 SNHLY and CDR2 FYNNEI. V trimming: 2 bases; J trimming: 6 bases; junction bases outside the gene matches: 4. This CDR3 is built from 15 residues. CDR3 nucleotides: TGTGCCAGCAGTGAACGGTCTAGCGGGGGCAATGAGCAGTTCTTC. Its translation: CASSERSSGGNEQFF. The full variable domain, its missing parts supplied by reference TRBV2 and TRBJ2-1, is EPEVTQTPSHQVTQMGQEVILRCVPISNHLYFYWYRQILGQKVEFLVSFYNNEISEKSEIFDDQFSVERPDGSNFTLKIRSTKLEDSAMYFCASSERSSGGNEQFFGPGTRLTVL.

This clonotype has ten or more counts. The V call is TRBV3-1, the J call TRBJ2-4, with 8 bases matching TRBD2. The CDR3 length is 16 residues. The V gene's germline CDR1 is LGHDT and CDR2 YNNKEL (reference sequence). The V gene end was trimmed by 4 bases and the J gene end by 4 bases; junction bases not matched to a gene: 9. This chain's CDR3 is CASSPRGLGGKNIQYF. For the CDR3, the DNA is TGTGCCAGCAGCCCCAGGGGACTAGGAGGGAAAAACATTCAGTACTTC.

At least ten counts were recorded for this clonotype. The rearrangement joins TRBV3-1 to TRBJ1-1; D uncertain. The CDR3 covers 13 residues. The V gene lost 1 base and the J gene lost 5 bases, with 8 bases spanning the gap. Germline CDR1 is LGHDT and CDR2 is YNNKEL (reference sequence). DNA for the CDR3: TGTGCCAGCAGCCAAGTGTATGGGACTGAAGCTTTCTTT. It specifies CASSQVYGTEAFF.

The sample holds many counts of this clonotype. V gene TRBV27 combines with J gene TRBJ1-1; tentatively, D is TRBD1 (5 bases). The CDR3 totals 16 residues. Trimming cost V 2 bases and J 1 base, with 14 bases left between them. Germline CDR1 reads MNHEY; CDR2 reads SMNVEV (reference sequence). CDR3: CASSLANPGGNTEAFF. The CDR3 DNA reads TGTGCCAGCAGTTTAGCAAACCCTGGGGGGAACACTGAAGCTTTCTTT.

The table lists this clonotype with a few counts. V usage is TRBV19 and J usage is TRBJ1-5; D is unclear. Germline V gene sequence: CDR1 LNHDA, CDR2 SQIVND (reference sequence). Trimming took 2 bases from V and 0 from J, leaving 8 bases between them. There are 15 residues in the CDR3. CDR3 region: CASSIIGVSNQPQHF. The CDR3 bases are TGTGCCAGTAGTATAATCGGGGTTAGCAATCAGCCCCAGCATTTT.